The 5 T cell receptor beta chains given below trace back to one sample, sequenced in a study of beta chain features in type 1 diabetes. Study observations and caveats: In all four CD4+ subsets, TCRB CDR3 length was significantly, moderately reduced in type 1 diabetes.

Expressed TCRB transcripts were sequenced because the isolated RNA had all been reverse transcribed beforehand. Profiling relied on immunoSEQ multiplex PCR, and the TCRdb table lists in-frame clones only, not all of them. The sample lists over 100,000 clones; about 16% were seen once. For these TCRs, the target antigens are not known. The sequencing input was central memory CD4+ T cells from blood. Every receptor here comes from a man aged 25 to 40 with type 1 diabetes.

V is TRBV30 and J is TRBJ1-5, with D unclear. Germline-derived CDR1 and CDR2 are GTSNPN and SVGIG (reference sequence). This CDR3 is 13 amino acids long. Trimming cost V 2 bases and J 4 bases, with 9 bases left between them. CDR3 DNA sequence: TGTGCCTGGAGTAAGGGTGGGAATCAGCCCCAGCATTTT. Translated, it gives CAWSKGGNQPQHF.

The chain is built from TRBV9 and TRBJ2-7; D gene ambiguous. Trimming stripped 1 base from V and 7 bases from J, with 12 bases between. The CDR3 has 13 residues. Per germline, CDR1 SGDLS and CDR2 YYNGEE. CDR3 in amino acids: CASSVLRSSEQYF. CDR3 bases: TGTGCCAGCAGCGTACTGCGCTCGTCGGAGCAGTACTTC.

V and J are TRBV7-2 and TRBJ2-3; D is possibly TRBD1 (6 bases). CDR3 length: 15 residues. Trimming took 6 bases from V and 2 from J, leaving 15 bases between them. The germline gives CDR1 SGHTA, CDR2 FQGNSA. CDR3 amino acids: CASRGAGKITDTQYF. DNA for the CDR3: TGTGCCAGCAGGGGGGCAGGGAAAATCACAGATACGCAGTATTTT. Supplemented by reference TRBV7-2 and TRBJ2-3, the full variable domain reads GAGVSQSPSNKVTEKGKDVELRCDPISGHTALYWYRQSLGQGLEFLIYFQGNSAPDKSGLPSDRFSAERTGGSVSTLTIQRTQQEDSAVYLCASRGAGKITDTQYFGPGTRLTVL.

V gene TRBV28 combines with J gene TRBJ2-7; TRBD1 matches at 11 bases. Germline V gene lookup returns CDR1 MDHEN and CDR2 SYDVKM. Germline trimming cut 4 bases from V and 5 bases from J; bases unmatched to any gene: 4. The CDR3 totals 14 residues. The CDR3 nucleotides are TGTGCCAGCAGTTCCCCGGGACAGGGGGACGAGCAGTACTTC. Translated, it gives CASSSPGQGDEQYF.

This clone has just a few counts. V usage is TRBV20-1 and J usage is TRBJ2-5; D call uncertain. Per germline, CDR1 DFQATT and CDR2 SNEGSKA (reference sequence). V gave up 7 bases and J gave up 5 bases, with 11 bases separating them. The CDR3 is made up of 11 amino acids. DNA of the CDR3: TGCAGTGTGCGTATGGTGGAGACCCAGTACTTC. Translating gives CSVRMVETQYF.